This T cell receptor beta chain was documented in a study of PD-1 blockade in classical Hodgkin lymphoma. For the study at large: The patients were dosed with nivolumab 3 mg/kg, infused intravenously every 2 weeks.

With regard to this clone: The antigen remains unidentified.

General observations from the study: Repertoires differed for reasons still undefined, possibly disease activity or prior therapy.

Clones were read by immunoSEQ multiplex PCR, and TCRdb kept only the in-frame ones, dropping some. The sample holds about 84,000 clones, around 90% seen once. Germline V gene data show CDR1 as PRHDT and CDR2 as FYEKMQ (reference sequence). The V and J ends lost 9 bases and 0 bases respectively, with 14 bases between them. This CDR3 region has 14 residues. All patients experienced relapse after autologous stem cell transplantation, and brentuximab vedotin exposure was variable. The TCR comes from a human donor with classical Hodgkin lymphoma. The sample here was peripheral blood mononuclear cells (PBMCs), taken at baseline. The chain links TRBV13 to TRBJ2-5, with D possibly TRBD2 on 5 matching bases. The CDR3 nucleotides read TGTGCCAGTTCCGTCCGGGGAAACCAAGAGACCCAGTACTTC. Translated, it gives CASSVRGNQETQYF.